The text below deals with one TCR beta chain. No cognate antigen has been identified for it. Base qualities are not provided; no much larger clone lies one nucleotide away. The sample is drawn from a study of blood T cell repertoires in COVID-19 (TCRdb year 2020). For the wider study: Samples covering the acute and convalescent phases of COVID-19 were provided by collaborators in the United States, Italy and Spain. Samples came from the ongoing ImmuneRACE study (first 160 participants) plus 1,254 subjects from 6 global collaborators. The repertoires were released in a freely available public database meant as a resource for research on the immune response to SARS-CoV-2. The prospective study material was composed of cDNA or gDNA derived from T cells, B-cell-depleted T cells, or PBMCs. A de-identified subject ID, COVID-19 status, age in years and sex were almost always included in the sample metadata. Where available, HLA class I and class II types were taken from metadata supplied by the sample provider and were not determined by assay-based typing. Deeply sampled blood TCRbeta repertoires from subjects exposed to, actively infected with, or recovered from COVID-19 were included in the dataset.

Overall study outcomes, separate from this receptor: How much clinical and demographic metadata was included differed by source and by participant, and the metadata was provided uncurated.

The immunoSEQ Assay, a bias-controlled multiplex PCR, was used to amplify TCRbeta CDR3 regions from genomic DNA. As for the original processing: Nucleated cell counts per sample were estimated from amplification of reference gene primers within the assay. Sequence reads were collapsed and filtered to measure the absolute abundance of every unique TCRbeta CDR3 rearrangement. Productive Simpson clonality was computed per sample as the square root of Simpson's diversity index over productive rearrangements. TCRdb mirrors the immuneACCESS table, restricted to in-frame sequences. Some clones are absent from its copies; in checked studies, under half trace to an unresolved V gene, and the reason for the others is unknown. D and trimming come from the DNA, and the V and J calls and clone size come from that table. For this sample there are about 130,000 clones; 75% to 90% appear just once. The ten top clones hold more than 15% of the sample.

Reading the germline V gene gives CDR1 LGHNA and CDR2 YNFKEQ. The V end loses 3 bases and the J end loses 4 bases, and a stretch of 15 bases separates them. The CDR3 goes from the cysteine to the phenylalanine over 16 residues. This entry keeps only the CDR3 DNA: 48 bases, framed from base 1. Enrolling through a virtual design, the prospective study's participants ranged in age from roughly 18 to 90 years and lived across 24 United States geographic areas. In the prospective study, cohorts were assigned on the basis of participant-reported clinical history obtained from a screening survey and a study questionnaire. Recovered participants in ImmuneRACE Cohort 3 were defined as having two consecutive negative NP/OP PCR tests, clearance from a healthcare professional, or resolution of symptoms. Mobile phlebotomists in the prospective study collected whole blood, serum and a nasopharyngeal or oropharyngeal swab from every participant. Prospective study participants could optionally give additional blood draws and questionnaires over a roughly 2-month period. Prospective study blood samples were shipped either frozen or at room temperature before DNA extraction.

The sequence is built from TRBV4-2 and TRBJ2-2; TRBD2 could be the D gene, as 5 bases match. Input material: PBMCs or T cells enriched from blood (not recorded which). The receptor was derived from a man aged 25-40 years who had recovered from COVID-19. The CDR3 loop reads CASSHPTGSGTGELFF. The DNA reads TGTGCCAGCAGCCATCCTACGGGGTCGGGCACCGGGGAGCTGTTTTTT.